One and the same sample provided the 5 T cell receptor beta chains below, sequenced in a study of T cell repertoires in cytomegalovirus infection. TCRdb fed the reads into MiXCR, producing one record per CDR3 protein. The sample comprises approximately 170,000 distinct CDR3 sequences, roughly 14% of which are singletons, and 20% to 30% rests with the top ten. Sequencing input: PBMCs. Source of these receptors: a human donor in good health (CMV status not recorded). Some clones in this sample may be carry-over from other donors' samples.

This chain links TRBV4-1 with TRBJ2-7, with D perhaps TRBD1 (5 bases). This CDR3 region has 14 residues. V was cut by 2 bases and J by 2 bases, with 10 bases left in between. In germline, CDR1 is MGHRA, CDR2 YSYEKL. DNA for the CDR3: TGCGCCAGCAGCCAAATTAGGGGAACCTACGAGCAGTACTTC. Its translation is CASSQIRGTYEQYF.

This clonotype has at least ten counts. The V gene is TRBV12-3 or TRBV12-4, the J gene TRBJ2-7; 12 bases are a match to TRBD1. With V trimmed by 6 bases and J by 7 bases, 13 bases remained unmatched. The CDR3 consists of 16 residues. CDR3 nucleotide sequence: TGTGCCAGCAGCCGATCCCTCCGGGACAGGGGGCGAGAGCAGTACTTC. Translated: CASSRSLRDRGREQYF.

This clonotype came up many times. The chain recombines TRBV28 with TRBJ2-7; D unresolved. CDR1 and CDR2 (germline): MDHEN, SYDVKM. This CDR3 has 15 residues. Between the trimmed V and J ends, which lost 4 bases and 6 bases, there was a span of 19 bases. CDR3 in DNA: TGTGCCAGCAGTTCCGGACGGAAAACCCTTTTCGAGCAGTACTTC. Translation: CASSSGRKTLFEQYF.

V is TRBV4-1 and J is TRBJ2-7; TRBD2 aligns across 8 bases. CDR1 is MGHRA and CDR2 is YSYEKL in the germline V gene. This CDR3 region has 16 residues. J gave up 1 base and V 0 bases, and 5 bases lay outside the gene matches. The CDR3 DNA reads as TGCGCCAGCAGCCAAGAAATCGGGGGGGGTTCCTACGAGCAGTACTTC. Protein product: CASSQEIGGGSYEQYF.

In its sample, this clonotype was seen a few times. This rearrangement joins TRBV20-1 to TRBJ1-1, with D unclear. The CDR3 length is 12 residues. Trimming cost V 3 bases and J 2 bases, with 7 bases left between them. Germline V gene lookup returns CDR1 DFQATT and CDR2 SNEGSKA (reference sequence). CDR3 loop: CSASFLNTEAFF. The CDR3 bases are TGCAGTGCTAGCTTCTTAAACACTGAAGCTTTCTTT.